These 15 T cell receptor beta chains share one sample of origin, sequenced in a study of OX40 agonist ivuxolimab in advanced cancers. Method: immunoSEQ multiplex PCR; TCRdb's copy keeps in-frame clones and lacks some. The profile covers roughly 42,000 clones, with about 89% appearing a single time and around 28% taken by the ten largest. This specimen consisted of CD4+ or CD8+ T cells sorted from blood, obtained in a trial of the OX40 agonist ivuxolimab. The receptors originated from an adult with an advanced solid tumor such as melanoma, head and neck, liver or kidney cancer.

The chain uses TRBV7-9 and TRBJ1-2, with TRBD1 matching 8 bases. Germline V gene lookup returns CDR1 SEHNR and CDR2 FQNEAQ (reference sequence). The junction had 9 bases not matched to a gene; V was cut back by 5 bases and J by 4 bases. CDR3 length: 15 residues. CDR3 DNA: TGTGCCAGCAGCGCGGACAGGGATTCGATCTATGGCTACACCTTC. It is translated as CASSADRDSIYGYTF.

The rearrangement uses TRBV29-1 and TRBJ2-1, with 9 bases lining up with TRBD2. The V gene end was trimmed by 1 base and the J gene end by 6 bases; junction bases not matched to a gene: 4. From germline, CDR1 is SQVTM and CDR2 ANQGSEA. CDR3 length equals 14 residues. CDR3 sequence reads: CSVEGLAEINEQFF. For the CDR3, the DNA is TGCAGCGTTGAAGGACTAGCGGAAATCAATGAGCAGTTCTTC.

The rearrangement links TRBV11-3 to TRBJ2-1, with a possible D match to TRBD1 (5 bases). CDR3 length: 12 residues. Trimming shortened V by 2 bases and J by 7 bases, and 6 bases separated the two germline ends. Germline V gives CDR1 SGHNT, CDR2 YENEEA. Written as DNA, the CDR3 is TGTGCCAGCAGCTTAACAGGAAATGAGCAGTTCTTC. Translated, it gives CASSLTGNEQFF.

The chain joins TRBV5-4 to TRBJ2-5; D not certain. The CDR3 length is 15 residues. V dropped 4 bases and J dropped 0 bases, with 13 bases sitting between them. CDR1 SGHNT and CDR2 YYREEE come from the germline V gene (reference sequence). The CDR3 here is CASSESPRYQETQYF. The DNA of the CDR3 is TGTGCCAGCAGCGAGAGCCCTCGGTACCAAGAGACCCAGTACTTC. The entire variable domain, with the rest obtained from reference TRBV5-4 and TRBJ2-5, is as follows: ETGVTQSPTHLIKTRGQQVTLRCSSQSGHNTVSWYQQALGQGPQFIFQYYREEENGRGNFPPRFSGLQFPNYSSELNVNALELDDSALYLCASSESPRYQETQYFGPGTRLLVL.

The chain is built from TRBV27 and TRBJ2-3; the D gene could be TRBD1 or TRBD2 (6 bases each). The V gene's germline CDR1 is MNHEY and CDR2 SMNVEV (reference sequence). The CDR3 has 15 residues. V lost 6 bases and J lost 0, with 13 bases in between. Written as DNA, the CDR3 is TGTGCCAGCAGGCCTGAGGGGGGTAGCACAGATACGCAGTATTTT. It specifies CASRPEGGSTDTQYF.

DNA of the CDR3: TGCGCCAGCAGCCAAGAGCAGGAGGTAGCGGGAGCTTACGCAGATACGCAGTATTTT. The encoded protein is CASSQEQEVAGAYADTQYF. V usage is TRBV4-1 and J usage is TRBJ2-3; 9 bases are shared with TRBD2. Trimming at V came to 0 bases and at J to 4 bases, leaving 14 bases not matched to a gene. Per the germline V gene, CDR1 is MGHRA and CDR2 is YSYEKL. This CDR3 has 19 amino acids.

This chain connects TRBV11-2 to TRBJ2-7; 9 bases fit TRBD2. From germline, CDR1 is SGHAT and CDR2 FQNNGV. The CDR3 sequence is 16 residues long. V shed 4 bases, J shed 2 bases, and the junction held 9 bases outside the gene matches. The CDR3 coding sequence is TGTGCCAGCAGCTCCCTGACTAGCGGACCTCCCTACGAGCAGTACTTC. This gives the protein CASSSLTSGPPYEQYF.

Only one count was recorded for this clone. The gene calls are TRBV19 and TRBJ2-3, with 7 bases matching TRBD1. V trimming: 5 bases; J trimming: 2 bases; junction bases outside the gene matches: 7. This CDR3 region has 15 residues. Per germline, CDR1 LNHDA and CDR2 SQIVND (reference sequence). CDR3 in amino acids: CASSAGQAFTDTQYF. The CDR3 DNA follows: TGTGCCAGTAGTGCAGGACAGGCGTTCACAGATACGCAGTATTTT.

This chain connects TRBV5-5 to TRBJ2-7, with a weak D call TRBD1 (7 bases). The V end lost 5 bases, the J end lost 2 bases, and 20 bases lay between the germline ends. There are 16 residues in the CDR3. Per the germline V gene, CDR1 is SGHKS and CDR2 is YYEKEE (reference sequence). CDR3 DNA: TGTGCCAGCAGACGTAGCGACAGGGACTTCGCCTACGAGCAGTACTTC. Translation gives CASRRSDRDFAYEQYF. Based on the CDR3 plus reference TRBV5-5 and TRBJ2-7, the full variable domain is DAGVTQSPTHLIKTRGQQVTLRCSPISGHKSVSWYQQVLGQGPQFIFQYYEKEERGRGNFPDRFSARQFPNYSSELNVNALLLGDSALYLCASRRSDRDFAYEQYFGPGTRLTVT.

Only one count was recorded for this clone. V and J are TRBV11-2 and TRBJ1-1; TRBD1 is a possible D gene (5 bases). This CDR3 region has 13 residues. With 1 base removed from V and 7 bases from J, the gap between germline ends came to 10 bases. Germline-derived CDR1 and CDR2 are SGHAT and FQNNGV. CDR3 nucleotide sequence: TGTGCCAGCAGCTTAGGAGTCGGGGGTGAAGCTTTCTTT. This translates into CASSLGVGGEAFF.

The rearrangement joins TRBV6-6 to TRBJ1-2; maybe TRBD1 (6 bases). CDR1 and CDR2 from the germline V gene are MNHNY and SVGAGI (reference sequence). The CDR3 has 12 amino acids. V lost 6 bases and J 8 bases, leaving 13 bases between the germline ends. The CDR3 loop reads CASSNGGGGYTF. CDR3 in DNA: TGTGCCAGCAGCAACGGTGGGGGCGGCTACACCTTC.

This chain links TRBV7-2 with TRBJ1-2, with 7 nucleotides matching TRBD1. This CDR3 is built from 14 residues. V gave up 6 bases and J gave up 4 bases; unmatched junction bases: 8. In germline, CDR1 is SGHTA, CDR2 FQGNSA. The CDR3 DNA reads TGTGCCAGCAGAGCAGGGACAGACCCCTATGGCTACACCTTC. Protein: CASRAGTDPYGYTF.

This chain uses TRBV4-1 with TRBJ1-5, with no clear D. Per germline, CDR1 MGHRA and CDR2 YSYEKL. V lost 1 base to trimming and J lost 7 bases, with 8 bases between them. There are 13 residues in the CDR3. The CDR3 loop is CASSQVLEQPQHF. CDR3 bases: TGCGCCAGCAGCCAAGTATTGGAACAGCCCCAGCATTTT.

The chain carries TRBV9 and TRBJ2-1; 12 positions agree with TRBD2. The CDR3 covers 16 residues. Trimming took 3 bases from V and 10 from J; bases not matched to a gene: 11. In germline, CDR1 is SGDLS, CDR2 YYNGEE. The CDR3 spells CASSASGTSGSEEQFF. CDR3 in DNA: TGTGCCAGCAGCGCGTCCGGGACTAGCGGGTCTGAGGAGCAGTTCTTC.

This clone came up a few times. The J gene is TRBJ2-5, the V gene TRBV4-1; 10 bases map to TRBD1. This CDR3 comprises 15 residues. V lost 3 bases to trimming and J lost 4 bases; unmatched junction nucleotides: 5. Germline values: CDR1 MGHRA, CDR2 YSYEKL. In DNA, the CDR3 is TGCGCCAGCAGCCAGGGGACAGGGGATGGAGAGACCCAGTACTTC. Translated, it gives CASSQGTGDGETQYF.